These T cell receptor beta chains were read from a single sample in a study of OX40 agonist ivuxolimab in advanced cancers. Method: immunoSEQ multiplex PCR; TCRdb's copy keeps in-frame clones and lacks some. The table records roughly 32,000 clones, approximately 85% of them present only once. Sequenced material: CD4+ or CD8+ T cells sorted from blood, taken in a trial of the OX40 agonist ivuxolimab. The receptors were gathered from an adult with an advanced solid tumor such as melanoma, head and neck, liver or kidney cancer. Each CDR3 is given with its conserved first and last residue. The D gene is left open where the match is weak. Size is stated for part of the rows, as once, few or many counts, or as a class when the clone is expanded.

clone size	CDR3 length	D gene	J gene	V gene	CDR3 DNA	CDR3 protein
-	13	TRBD2	TRBJ2-7	TRBV27	TGTGCCAGCGGGAGCGGGGGGGCCGACGAGCAGTACTTC	CASGSGGADEQYF
-	14	-	TRBJ1-1	TRBV5-5	TGTGCCAGCAGCTGGTTGAAAGTGAACACTGAAGCTTTCTTT	CASSWLKVNTEAFF
-	15	TRBD1	TRBJ2-5	TRBV11-3	TGTGCCAGCAGCTTCTCAGGGGGCACGGGGGAGACCCAGTACTTC	CASSFSGGTGETQYF
-	13	-	TRBJ1-2	TRBV6-5	TGTGCCAGCAGTTACTCGGGGGGCGATGGCTACACCTTC	CASSYSGGDGYTF
-	12	-	TRBJ2-1	TRBV5-4	TGTGCCAGCAGCTTGGGAGGGGATGAGCAGTTCTTC	CASSLGGDEQFF
once	13	-	TRBJ2-1	TRBV15	TGTGCCACCAGCAGAGATTCTTTCTATGAGCAGTTCTTC	CATSRDSFYEQFF
few	10	-	TRBJ2-7	TRBV2	TGTGCCAGCTTTGGGGGAGAGCAGTACTTC	CASFGGEQYF
-	14	TRBD1	TRBJ1-4	TRBV7-9	TGTGCCAGCAGCTCACAGGGGGCGCCTGAAAAACTGTTTTTT	CASSSQGAPEKLFF
-	16	-	TRBJ2-1	TRBV19	TGTGCCAGTAGTATTGGAAGCGGAGGTGTTTTGGATGAGCAGTTCTTC	CASSIGSGGVLDEQFF
once	13	-	TRBJ2-2	TRBV29-1	TGCAGTGCGGTAGGAGGGGACACCGGGGAGCTGTTTTTT	CSAVGGDTGELFF
-	16	TRBD2	TRBJ2-7	TRBV4-2	TGTGCCAGCAGCCAAGACCGCCCAGCGGGGGGGCCCCCTAAGTACTTC	CASSQDRPAGGPPKYF
-	13	-	TRBJ2-3	TRBV7-3	TGTGCCAGCAGCTCGACTAGTACAGATACGCAGTATTTT	CASSSTSTDTQYF
-	16	-	TRBJ2-7	TRBV6-1	TGTGCCAGCAGTGAATTGCCAGACGCCTTGTCCTACGAGCAGTACTTC	CASSELPDALSYEQYF
-	17	TRBD2	TRBJ2-1	TRBV4-3	TGCGCCAGCAGCCAGGCTGAGACTAGCGGCGGTCGGAATGAGCAGTTCTTC	CASSQAETSGGRNEQFF
once	13	TRBD1	TRBJ1-1	TRBV10-3	TGTGCCATCGGACAGGGAACGGTCACTGAAGCTTTCTTT	CAIGQGTVTEAFF
-	15	-	TRBJ2-7	TRBV4-1	TGCGCCAGCAGCCAAGGTAGAGACTTGTCCTACGAGCAGTACTTC	CASSQGRDLSYEQYF
-	12	-	TRBJ1-1	TRBV25-1	TGTGCCAGCAGTGATGTAGGAACTGAAGCTTTCTTT	CASSDVGTEAFF
once	14	TRBD1	TRBJ2-7	TRBV5-6	TGTGCCAGCAGCTCAGACAGGGGGCTCTACGAGCAGTACTTC	CASSSDRGLYEQYF
-	16	-	TRBJ2-7	TRBV21-1	TGTGCCAGCGCCCGTCTGAGCGGGGTAATCCTCTACGAGCAGTACTTC	CASARLSGVILYEQYF
-	17	TRBD1	TRBJ2-4	TRBV7-9	TGTGCCAGCAGACTGAACGGGGACAGGGTTAGCAAAAACATTCAGTACTTC	CASRLNGDRVSKNIQYF
-	13	TRBD1	TRBJ2-2	TRBV29-1	TGCAGCGTTGATCGGACAGGGGCCGGGGAGCTGTTTTTT	CSVDRTGAGELFF
-	15	TRBD1	TRBJ1-1	TRBV5-1	TGCGCCAGCAGCTCTGGACAGGGCATGGACACTGAAGCTTTCTTT	CASSSGQGMDTEAFF
-	14	TRBD1	TRBJ2-3	TRBV7-8	TGTGCCAGCAGCTTTACAGGGGGCGAAGATACGCAGTATTTT	CASSFTGGEDTQYF
-	14	TRBD1	TRBJ1-5	TRBV30	TGTGCCTACGCGACAGGGGGGGTGAATCAGCCCCAGCATTTT	CAYATGGVNQPQHF
-	18	TRBD1	TRBJ2-7	TRBV11-2	TGTGCCAGCAGCCCAGACGGGTGGGGGGGACAGGGCTTCTACGAGCAGTACTTC	CASSPDGWGGQGFYEQYF
-	13	-	TRBJ2-7	TRBV27	TGTGCCAGCGGTCGGGGAAGGGCCTACGAGCAGTACTTC	CASGRGRAYEQYF
-	15	-	TRBJ2-1	TRBV5-1	TGCGCCAGCAGCTTGGGTGGGGGCTCCTACAATGAGCAGTTCTTC	CASSLGGGSYNEQFF
-	13	-	TRBJ2-1	TRBV30	TGTGCCTGGAGTGTGGGAGGGGGCAGTGAGCAGTTCTTC	CAWSVGGGSEQFF
-	12	-	TRBJ1-2	TRBV9	TGTGCCAGCAGCGTAGGTAGGGATGGCTACACCTTC	CASSVGRDGYTF
-	13	TRBD2	TRBJ2-2	TRBV19	TGTGCCAGTAGTATAGGACTAGCTAAGGAGCTGTTTTTT	CASSIGLAKELFF
-	17	TRBD2	TRBJ2-3	TRBV7-2	TGTGCCAGCAGCGATACGCTAGCGGGGGGGCCTTCAGATACGCAGTATTTT	CASSDTLAGGPSDTQYF
-	20	-	TRBJ1-1	TRBV28	TGTGCCAGCAGTTTATCTTATGGGTCCACGGATTCCATCATGAACACTGAAGCTTTCTTT	CASSLSYGSTDSIMNTEAFF
-	17	-	TRBJ2-1	TRBV28	TGTGCCAGCAGTTTAGGTTACCCGGAGAGCTCCTACAATGAGCAGTTCTTC	CASSLGYPESSYNEQFF
-	13	-	TRBJ2-4	TRBV9	TGTGCCAGCAGCGGCAAAGGCAAAAACATTCAGTACTTC	CASSGKGKNIQYF
-	17	-	TRBJ2-7	TRBV11-2	TGTGCCAGCAGCCACCCCACTCTGAGGGGGGGGAGATACGAGCAGTACTTC	CASSHPTLRGGRYEQYF
-	14	TRBD2	TRBJ2-7	TRBV4-3	TGCGCCAGCAGCCAACGTGGCGGGGGCTACGAGCAGTACTTC	CASSQRGGGYEQYF
-	11	-	TRBJ2-7	TRBV6-5	TGTGCCAGTGGACAGCTCTACGAGCAGTACTTC	CASGQLYEQYF
-	14	-	TRBJ2-3	TRBV7-3	TGTGCCAGCAGCCAACATATTTCGGGGGAGACGCAGTATTTT	CASSQHISGETQYF
-	14	-	TRBJ1-1	TRBV6-5	TGTGCCAGCAGTTGGGGGACGGTGAACACTGAAGCTTTCTTT	CASSWGTVNTEAFF
-	11	-	TRBJ2-2	TRBV6-6	TGTGCCAGCAGAACGGACGGGGAGCTGTTTTTT	CASRTDGELFF
-	16	-	TRBJ2-7	TRBV27	TGTGCCAGCAGTCCCCTACCGGGACCTAGCTCCTACGAGCAGTACTTC	CASSPLPGPSSYEQYF
-	13	-	TRBJ1-4	TRBV9	TGTGCCAGCAGCCAGGGTGTCAATGAAAAACTGTTTTTT	CASSQGVNEKLFF
-	17	-	TRBJ2-1	TRBV7-2	TGTGCCAGCAGCTTTTTCGGTATAGGCGGGGGCCACAATGAGCAGTTCTTC	CASSFFGIGGGHNEQFF
-	14	TRBD1	TRBJ2-7	TRBV5-4	TGTGCCAGCAGGAGATGGGACAGCGGCTACGAGCAGTACTTC	CASRRWDSGYEQYF
-	12	TRBD1	TRBJ2-1	TRBV10-2	TGCGCCAGCAGCGGACAGGGGAATGAGCAGTTCTTC	CASSGQGNEQFF
many	15	-	TRBJ2-4	TRBV5-1	TGCGCCAGCAGCTCGGGACAAATTTACGAAAACATTCAGTACTTC	CASSSGQIYENIQYF
-	15	-	TRBJ2-5	TRBV28	TGTGCCAGCAGGCCGGGACTTAGGTACCAAGAGACCCAGTACTTC	CASRPGLRYQETQYF
-	16	TRBD1	TRBJ2-2	TRBV7-6	TGTGCCAGCAGCTATCCGGGACAGGGAAACACCGGGGAGCTGTTTTTT	CASSYPGQGNTGELFF